Reported below is one T cell receptor beta chain. Its antigen is currently unknown. Individuals having autoimmune disease history or systemic immunosuppression were not enrolled. TCRdb keeps only in-frame clones here, not all; method: immunoSEQ multiplex PCR. The sample records tens of thousands of clones, around 79% being singletons. The CDR3 has 16 residues. Germline CDR1 reads MNHEY; CDR2 reads SMNVEV (reference sequence). Trimming took off 7 bases at V and 1 base at J, with 20 bases between the two ends. These data originate in a study of OX40 agonist ivuxolimab in advanced cancers. About the research overall: Treatment of patients was with ivuxolimab, an agonistic anti-OX40 (CD134) antibody. Ivuxolimab doses were 0.01, 0.1, 0.3, 1.5, 3 or 10 mg/kg every 2 weeks. The study, taken as a whole, reports: Which antigen the expanded peripheral T cells recognized is unknown.

The chain uses TRBV27 and TRBJ2-7; D may be TRBD2 (6 bases). Sequenced here: CD4+ or CD8+ T cells sorted from blood, sampled in a trial of the OX40 agonist ivuxolimab. The sequence was collected from an adult with an advanced solid tumor such as melanoma, head and neck, liver or kidney cancer. The CDR3 protein is CASTPTGSGRSYEQYF. CDR3 sequence (DNA): TGTGCCAGCACTCCTACCGGGAGCGGGCGGTCCTACGAGCAGTACTTC.